This record looks at one TCR beta chain sequence and its context. Other DNA sequences within the sample encode an identical CDR3. Source study methods: By means of reference gene primer amplification, nucleated cell counts were estimated. The data were produced by immunoSEQ multiplex PCR, yet TCRdb's version contains in-frame clones alone and is incomplete. That table furnishes V, J and clone size, whereas the DNA furnished D and trimming. The table has some 200,000 clones, 88% seen once. These data belong to a study of blood T cell repertoires in COVID-19. Study context: Researchers got acute and convalescent COVID-19 samples from the United States, Italy and Spain. PBMCs, B-cell-depleted T cells, or T cells provided the cDNA or gDNA that made up the material.

Trimming cost V 3 bases and J 5 bases, with 4 bases left between them. The CDR3 extends over 11 amino acids. The clonotype originates from a man aged 50 to 60 with COVID-19, enrolled during active disease. Sequencing was done on a sample of peripheral blood. The chain carries TRBV12-3 or TRBV12-4 and TRBJ2-5, with no clear D. DNA for the CDR3: TGTGCCAGCAGTTTCGGGGAGACCCAGTACTTC. It encodes CASSFGETQYF.